This TCR beta chain was identified during a study of blood T cell repertoires in COVID-19. Individuals aged roughly 18 to 95 years were recruited from approximately 22 US areas. V trimming: 4 bases; J trimming: 0 bases; junction bases outside the gene matches: 8. The CDR3 spans 18 residues. Per the germline V gene, CDR1 is MGHRA and CDR2 is YSYEKL. Only in-frame clones appear in the TCRdb table, and some are missing; sequencing was by immunoSEQ multiplex PCR. The sample shows some 140,000 clones, roughly 83% of them seen only once. The source is a man in his forties with acute COVID-19. Sequencing was done on a sample of PBMCs or T cells enriched from blood (not recorded which). The chain joins TRBV4-1 to TRBJ2-2; 10 nucleotides align to TRBD2. The CDR3 region is CASSPIPLAGANTGELFF. The CDR3 DNA follows: TGCGCCAGCAGCCCCATCCCCCTAGCGGGAGCGAACACCGGGGAGCTGTTTTTT.